The 27 T cell receptor beta chains below were found in one sample sequenced in a study of OX40 agonist ivuxolimab in advanced cancers. Measured with immunoSEQ multiplex PCR; TCRdb has only the in-frame clones, and not every one. The sample has 35,000 to 40,000 clones; about 85% are singletons. Specimen: CD4+ or CD8+ T cells sorted from blood, collected in a trial of the OX40 agonist ivuxolimab. These receptors all come from an adult with an advanced solid tumor such as melanoma, head and neck, liver or kidney cancer.

The chain has TRBV7-9 and TRBJ1-3; possible D gene TRBD1, 5 bases. The CDR3 sequence is 18 residues long. Per germline, CDR1 SEHNR and CDR2 FQNEAQ (reference sequence). Trimming cost V 2 bases and J 0 bases, with 17 bases left between them. CDR3 in DNA: TGTGCCAGCAGCTTATTTCCAGGGTGGATTTTCTCTGGAAACACCATATATTTT. Protein: CASSLFPGWIFSGNTIYF.

J is TRBJ1-4 and V is TRBV29-1; no clear D gene. This CDR3 comprises 12 residues. Trimming stripped 4 bases from V and 6 bases from J, with 9 bases between. Germline V gene data show CDR1 as SQVTM and CDR2 as ANQGSEA. CDR3 DNA: TGCAGCGTTGGGGTCAATGATGAAAAACTGTTTTTT. Its translation: CSVGVNDEKLFF.

The chain combines TRBV5-1 with TRBJ1-3, with D maybe TRBD1 (6 bases). The germline V and J ends were trimmed by 4 bases and 3 bases, with 11 bases remaining between them. Germline CDR1 reads SGHRS; CDR2 reads YFSETQ. The CDR3 extends over 14 amino acids. The CDR3 is CASSLGTFGNTIYF. The CDR3 DNA follows: TGCGCCAGCAGCCTCGGGACATTTGGAAACACCATATATTTT.

The sample holds one count of this clone. The rearrangement links TRBV11-2 to TRBJ1-4; D is perhaps TRBD1 (5 bases). Trimming took off 2 bases at V and 6 bases at J, with 16 bases between the two ends. The CDR3 is made up of 16 amino acids. The V gene's germline CDR1 is SGHAT and CDR2 FQNNGV. The CDR3 bases are TGTGCCAGCAGCTTATTCAAAGGGGATGGAGATGAAAAACTGTTTTTT. This gives the protein CASSLFKGDGDEKLFF.

V and J are TRBV6-6 and TRBJ1-1, with 9 bases identical to TRBD1. Unmatched junction bases numbered 4, after V lost 4 bases and J lost 4 bases. This CDR3 is 14 amino acids long. Germline CDR1 is MNHNY and CDR2 is SVGAGI (reference sequence). CDR3 sequence (DNA): TGTGCCAGCAGTTCCACAGGGGGCGGCACTGAAGCTTTCTTT. It encodes CASSSTGGGTEAFF.

CDR3 in DNA: TGTGCCAGCAGTTGGACCGACAGGGGGGCTTCCTACGAGCAGTACTTC. It encodes CASSWTDRGASYEQYF. The chain joins TRBV6-6 to TRBJ2-7; TRBD1 matches 9 bases. The CDR3 is 16 residues long. After removal of 4 bases from V and 1 base from J, the junction contained 8 bases not matched to a gene. Germline assignment: CDR1 MNHNY and CDR2 SVGAGI (reference sequence).

The chain employs TRBV5-1 and TRBJ1-5, with TRBD1 as a possible D gene (5 bases). With 4 bases removed from V and 5 bases from J, the gap between germline ends came to 25 bases. The CDR3 loop spans 18 amino acids. CDR1 and CDR2 from the germline V gene are SGHRS and YFSETQ. The CDR3 nucleotides read TGCGCCAGCAGCCCTGCGAACCGGGGCCGCCTGATTCATCAGCCCCAGCATTTT. Protein: CASSPANRGRLIHQPQHF.

The chain couples TRBV7-2 to TRBJ2-3; TRBD1 or TRBD2 may be the D gene (6 bases each). CDR3 length: 16 amino acids. CDR1 SGHTA and CDR2 FQGNSA come from the germline V gene. The V gene lost 7 bases and the J gene lost 2 bases, with 19 bases spanning the gap. The CDR3 region has the DNA TGTGCCAGCATTCCATTTCGAGGGGGGCCCACAGATACGCAGTATTTT. Translated, it gives CASIPFRGGPTDTQYF.

In this sample, this clone turned up once. The chain combines TRBV15 with TRBJ2-2; weak D call: TRBD2 (5 bases). CDR1 is LNHNV and CDR2 is YYDKDF in the germline V gene (reference sequence). The V end was cut by 0 bases, the J end by 1 base, with 6 bases between. The CDR3 runs to 15 residues. The CDR3 bases are TGTGCCACCAGCAGAGAGGCGGGGAACACCGGGGAGCTGTTTTTT. This sequence encodes CATSREAGNTGELFF.

The chain links TRBV11-2 to TRBJ2-1; TRBD2 is a possible D gene (5 bases). Germline V gene sequence: CDR1 SGHAT, CDR2 FQNNGV. Trimming left V 5 bases short and J 9 bases short, with 17 bases between. CDR3 length: 14 amino acids. In DNA form, the CDR3 reads TGTGCCAGCAGCACCTGGGCGGGCCCGGGTGAGCAGTTCTTC. The encoded protein is CASSTWAGPGEQFF.

This chain connects TRBV4-2 to TRBJ2-2; no firm D call. From germline, CDR1 is LGHNA and CDR2 YNFKEQ. The CDR3 sequence is 13 residues long. V lost 4 bases and J 7 bases, leaving 10 bases between the germline ends. The CDR3 bases are TGTGCCAGCAGCCTCCCCGACCGCGGGGAGCTGTTTTTT. It yields the protein CASSLPDRGELFF.

The rearrangement joins TRBV7-9 to TRBJ2-5; D is possibly TRBD1 (6 bases). Germline V gene lookup returns CDR1 SEHNR and CDR2 FQNEAQ (reference sequence). V was pared by 4 bases and J by 7 bases, with 16 bases between. The CDR3 covers 14 residues. The DNA for the CDR3 is TGTGCCAGCAGCTGGACAGAGAGTCGTGGGACCCAGTACTTC. The encoded protein is CASSWTESRGTQYF.

V and J are TRBV5-1 and TRBJ1-4; tentative D call: TRBD1 (5 bases). CDR3 size: 13 residues. Germline CDR1 and CDR2: SGHRS and YFSETQ. V lost 0 bases and J lost 8, with 8 bases in between. The CDR3 spells CASSLGREEKLFF. Here the CDR3 DNA reads TGCGCCAGCAGCTTGGGCAGGGAAGAAAAACTGTTTTTT. The full variable domain, rest sourced from reference TRBV5-1 and TRBJ1-4, is KAGVTQTPRYLIKTRGQQVTLSCSPISGHRSVSWYQQTPGQGLQFLFEYFSETQRNKGNFPGRFSGRQFSNSRSEMNVSTLELGDSALYLCASSLGREEKLFFGSGTQLSVL.

The chain recombines TRBV19 with TRBJ1-1; tentative D call: TRBD1 (5 bases). Germline assignment: CDR1 LNHDA and CDR2 SQIVND (reference sequence). Trimming shortened V by 2 bases and J by 3 bases, and 19 bases separated the two germline ends. The length of the CDR3 is 17 residues. CDR3 bases: TGTGCCAGTAGTATATCCACTCCCGGACGGGGGGACACTGAAGCTTTCTTT. Amino acids: CASSISTPGRGDTEAFF.

There are a few counts of this clone. V is TRBV2 and J is TRBJ1-5; D remains unclear. CDR1 and CDR2 from the germline V gene are SNHLY and FYNNEI. Deletions cut 4 bases from V and 5 bases from J, with 12 bases between. The CDR3 contains 14 residues. The CDR3 is CASSGEGVDQPQHF. For the CDR3, the DNA is TGTGCCAGCAGTGGGGAGGGAGTGGATCAGCCCCAGCATTTT.

The CDR3 loop reads CASSFDQTQYF. The CDR3 DNA is TGCGCCAGCAGCTTCGATCAGACCCAGTACTTC. This chain uses TRBV5-1 with TRBJ2-5, with D unclear. CDR3 size: 11 residues. Trimming left V 2 bases short and J 6 bases short, with 5 bases between. Looked up from germline, CDR1 is SGHRS and CDR2 is YFSETQ. Drawing the rest from reference TRBV5-1 and TRBJ2-5, the complete variable domain is KAGVTQTPRYLIKTRGQQVTLSCSPISGHRSVSWYQQTPGQGLQFLFEYFSETQRNKGNFPGRFSGRQFSNSRSEMNVSTLELGDSALYLCASSFDQTQYFGPGTRLLVL.

The chain is built from TRBV5-1 and TRBJ2-3, with 8 bases lining up with TRBD2. Germline V gene sequence: CDR1 SGHRS, CDR2 YFSETQ. The CDR3 extends over 16 amino acids. With 1 base clipped from V and 5 bases from J, the junction kept 9 bases outside the gene matches. Here the CDR3 DNA reads TGCGCCAGCAGCTTGTTGCTAGCGGGTTCGGTAGATACGCAGTATTTT. Translating it yields CASSLLLAGSVDTQYF. The full variable domain, completed using reference TRBV5-1 and TRBJ2-3, is KAGVTQTPRYLIKTRGQQVTLSCSPISGHRSVSWYQQTPGQGLQFLFEYFSETQRNKGNFPGRFSGRQFSNSRSEMNVSTLELGDSALYLCASSLLLAGSVDTQYFGPGTRLTVL.

This clone has more than one count but fewer than ten. V and J are TRBV18 and TRBJ2-7; tentatively, D is TRBD1 (6 bases). Germline CDR1 is KGHSH and CDR2 is LQKENI. The V and J ends lost 2 bases and 2 bases respectively, with 7 bases between them. The CDR3 length is 13 residues. The CDR3 protein is CASSPTGTYEQYF. In DNA, the CDR3 is TGTGCCAGCTCACCAACAGGGACCTACGAGCAGTACTTC.

This sequence joins TRBV5-1 and TRBJ2-1, with 7 bases matching TRBD1. V lost 0 bases, J lost 5 bases, and 8 bases stayed unmatched. The CDR3 loop spans 16 amino acids. Germline loops: CDR1 SGHRS, CDR2 YFSETQ. The CDR3, as DNA: TGCGCCAGCAGCTTGGCGGTGACAGGGTTCGACAATGAGCAGTTCTTC. It encodes CASSLAVTGFDNEQFF.

The chain joins TRBV28 to TRBJ1-4; no clear D gene. From germline, CDR1 is MDHEN and CDR2 SYDVKM. V was clipped by 2 bases and J by 7 bases, with 5 bases between them. This CDR3 comprises 12 residues. CDR3 region: CASSLNGEKLFF. Here the CDR3 DNA reads TGTGCCAGCAGTTTAAACGGTGAAAAACTGTTTTTT. The variable domain in full, with the rest retrieved from reference TRBV28 and TRBJ1-4, is DVKVTQSSRYLVKRTGEKVFLECVQDMDHENMFWYRQDPGLGLRLIYFSYDVKMKEKGDIPEGYSVSREKKERFSLILESASTNQTSMYLCASSLNGEKLFFGSGTQLSVL.

The chain has TRBV6-1 and TRBJ1-2, with unresolved D. This CDR3 region has 14 residues. The germline V gene has CDR1 MNHNS and CDR2 SASEGT. The V end lost 5 bases, the J end lost 8 bases, and 18 bases lay between the germline ends. The CDR3 loop is CASSNRAEVWGYTF. The CDR3 bases are TGTGCCAGCAGTAACCGGGCCGAGGTGTGGGGCTACACCTTC.

The chain employs TRBV5-6 and TRBJ2-7; 8 positions match TRBD1. The CDR3 runs 15 residues. The germline V gene encodes CDR1 SGHDT and CDR2 YYEEEE. J gave up 3 bases and V 4 bases, and 9 bases lay outside the gene matches. CDR3 in DNA: TGTGCCAGCAGCCCGCAGTGGACAGGGAGCTACGAGCAGTACTTC. The encoded protein is CASSPQWTGSYEQYF.

The rearrangement links TRBV7-9 to TRBJ1-2; a weak D match, TRBD1 (5 bases). CDR1 and CDR2 from the germline V gene are SEHNR and FQNEAQ (reference sequence). There are 15 residues in the CDR3. The V gene lost 3 bases and the J gene lost 1 base, with 12 bases spanning the gap. The DNA for the CDR3 is TGTGCCAGCAGCTTCGGCAACAGGCGTAACTATGGCTACACCTTC. It encodes CASSFGNRRNYGYTF. The variable domain in full, completed from reference TRBV7-9 and TRBJ1-2, reads DTGVSQNPRHKITKRGQNVTFRCDPISEHNRLYWYRQTLGQGPEFLTYFQNEAQLEKSRLLSDRFSAERPKGSFSTLEIQRTEQGDSAMYLCASSFGNRRNYGYTFGSGTRLTVV.

The J gene is TRBJ2-3, the V gene TRBV27, with 10 bases lining up with TRBD2. Germline V lookup: CDR1 MNHEY, CDR2 SMNVEV (reference sequence). The CDR3 sequence is 18 residues long. V was pared by 5 bases and J by 0 bases, with 11 bases of the junction left unmatched. The CDR3 sequence: CASSATSGLYSSTDTQYF. Here the CDR3 DNA reads TGTGCCAGCAGTGCGACTAGCGGGCTATACTCTAGCACAGATACGCAGTATTTT.

V and J are TRBV7-9 and TRBJ2-2; D gene unclear. The CDR3 consists of 13 residues. Trimming took 2 bases from V and 7 from J, leaving 8 bases between them. Germline V CDR1 and CDR2: SEHNR, FQNEAQ (reference sequence). The CDR3 nucleotides are TGTGCCAGCAGCTTACCCAGTCTCGGGGAGCTGTTTTTT. Its protein product is CASSLPSLGELFF.

The chain joins TRBV20-1 to TRBJ2-7, with D tentatively TRBD1 (6 bases). The CDR3 is 11 residues long. The V end lost 7 bases, the J end lost 3 bases, and 10 bases lay between the germline ends. The germline CDR1 and CDR2 sequences are DFQATT and SNEGSKA (reference sequence). DNA of the CDR3: TGCAGTGTGGACAGCGGCTACGAGCAGTACTTC. Translation gives CSVDSGYEQYF.

The chain joins TRBV5-8 to TRBJ1-2; TRBD1 aligns across 8 bases. Germline-derived CDR1 and CDR2 are SGHTS and YDEGEE. CDR3 size: 13 residues. Trimming at V came to 5 bases and at J to 2 bases, leaving 2 bases not matched to a gene. The CDR3 reads CASRRTGNYGYTF. In DNA form, the CDR3 reads TGTGCCAGCAGGAGGACAGGGAACTATGGCTACACCTTC.